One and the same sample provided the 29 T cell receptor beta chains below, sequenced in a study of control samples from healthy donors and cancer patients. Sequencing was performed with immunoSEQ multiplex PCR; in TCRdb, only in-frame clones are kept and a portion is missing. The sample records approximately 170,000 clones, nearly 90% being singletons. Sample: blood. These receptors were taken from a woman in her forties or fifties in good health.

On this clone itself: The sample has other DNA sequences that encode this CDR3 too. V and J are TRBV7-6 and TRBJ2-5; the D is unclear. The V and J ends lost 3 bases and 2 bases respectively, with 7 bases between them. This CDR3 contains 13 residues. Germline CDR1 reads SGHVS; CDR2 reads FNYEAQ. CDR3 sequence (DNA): TGTGCCAGCAGCTTTCGGTTGCAAGAGACCCAGTACTTC. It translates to CASSFRLQETQYF.

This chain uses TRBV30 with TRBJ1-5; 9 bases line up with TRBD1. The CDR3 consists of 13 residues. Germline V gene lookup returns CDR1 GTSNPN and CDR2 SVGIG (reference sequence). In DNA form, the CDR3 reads TGTGCTCTGTCGGGACAGGGAGCTCAGCCCCAGCATTTT. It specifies CALSGQGAQPQHF.

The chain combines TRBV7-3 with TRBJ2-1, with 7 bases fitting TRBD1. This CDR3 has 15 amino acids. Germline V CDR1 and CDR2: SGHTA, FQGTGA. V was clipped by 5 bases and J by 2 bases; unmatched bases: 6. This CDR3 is CASSPTGTAYNEQFF. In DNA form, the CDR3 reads TGTGCCAGCAGCCCTACCGGGACAGCCTACAATGAGCAGTTCTTC.

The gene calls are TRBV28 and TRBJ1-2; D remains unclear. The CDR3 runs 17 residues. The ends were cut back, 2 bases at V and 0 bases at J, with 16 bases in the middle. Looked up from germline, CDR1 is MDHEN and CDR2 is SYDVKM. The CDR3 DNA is TGTGCCAGCAGTTTACCTATCAGGAAAATTGCTAACTATGGCTACACCTTC. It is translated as CASSLPIRKIANYGYTF.

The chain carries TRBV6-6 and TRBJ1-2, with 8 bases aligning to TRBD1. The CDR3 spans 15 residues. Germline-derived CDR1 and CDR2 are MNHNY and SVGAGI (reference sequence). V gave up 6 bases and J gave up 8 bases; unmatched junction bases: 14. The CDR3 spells CASSLPGQGARGYTF. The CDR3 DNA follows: TGTGCCAGCAGCCTCCCTGGGCAGGGGGCCAGGGGCTACACCTTC.

The CDR3: CASGNQPQHF. DNA of the CDR3: TGTGCCAGCGGTAATCAGCCCCAGCATTTT. The chain employs TRBV28 and TRBJ1-5; D not certain. Germline CDR1 is MDHEN and CDR2 is SYDVKM. The CDR3 runs to 10 residues. V was shortened by 8 bases and J by 4 bases, with 3 bases between the two germline ends.

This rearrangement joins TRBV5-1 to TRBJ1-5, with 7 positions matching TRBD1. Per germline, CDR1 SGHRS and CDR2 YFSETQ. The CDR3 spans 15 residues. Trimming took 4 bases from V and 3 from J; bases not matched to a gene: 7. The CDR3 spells CASSPGTVTNQPQHF. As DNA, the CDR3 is TGCGCCAGCAGCCCTGGGACAGTCACCAATCAGCCCCAGCATTTT.

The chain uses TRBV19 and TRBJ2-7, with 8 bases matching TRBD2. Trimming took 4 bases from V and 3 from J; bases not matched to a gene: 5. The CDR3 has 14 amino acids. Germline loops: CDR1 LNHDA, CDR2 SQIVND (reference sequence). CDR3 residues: CASSRSSGGYEQYF. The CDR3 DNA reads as TGTGCCAGTAGTAGGTCCAGCGGGGGCTACGAGCAGTACTTC.

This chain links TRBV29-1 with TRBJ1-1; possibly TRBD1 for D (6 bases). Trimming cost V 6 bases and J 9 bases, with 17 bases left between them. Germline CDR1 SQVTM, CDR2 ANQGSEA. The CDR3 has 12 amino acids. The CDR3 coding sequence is TGCAGCGTCACCGAACGGGGGGCACAAGCTTTCTTT. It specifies CSVTERGAQAFF.

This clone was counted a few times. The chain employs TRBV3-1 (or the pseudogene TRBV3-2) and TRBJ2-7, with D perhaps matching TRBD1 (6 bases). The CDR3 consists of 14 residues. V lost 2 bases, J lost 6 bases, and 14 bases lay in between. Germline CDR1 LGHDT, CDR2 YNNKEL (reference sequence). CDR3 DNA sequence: TGTGCCAGCAGCCAATCTGGACAGTCATCCGAGCAGTACTTC. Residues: CASSQSGQSSEQYF.

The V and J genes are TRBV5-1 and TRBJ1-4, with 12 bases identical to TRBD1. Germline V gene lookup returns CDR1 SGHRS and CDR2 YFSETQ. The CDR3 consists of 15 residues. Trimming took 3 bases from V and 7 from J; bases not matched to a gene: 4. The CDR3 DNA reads TGCGCCAGCAGCTGGGGACAGGGGGCGTTTGAAAAACTGTTTTTT. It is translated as CASSWGQGAFEKLFF.

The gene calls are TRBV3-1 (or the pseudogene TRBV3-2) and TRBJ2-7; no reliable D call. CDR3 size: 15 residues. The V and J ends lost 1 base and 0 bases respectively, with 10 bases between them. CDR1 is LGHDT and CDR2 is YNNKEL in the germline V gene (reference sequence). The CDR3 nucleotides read TGTGCCAGCAGCCAAGCGGGTTCAAGCTCCTACGAGCAGTACTTC. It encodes CASSQAGSSSYEQYF.

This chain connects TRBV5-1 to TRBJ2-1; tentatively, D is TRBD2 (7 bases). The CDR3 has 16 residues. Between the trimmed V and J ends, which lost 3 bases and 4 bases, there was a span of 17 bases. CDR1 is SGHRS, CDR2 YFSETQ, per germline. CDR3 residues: CASSSQGGVIYNEQFF. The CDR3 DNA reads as TGCGCCAGCAGCTCCCAAGGGGGGGTCATATACAATGAGCAGTTCTTC.

CDR3 sequence: CASSYSTQSYGYTF. The CDR3 coding sequence is TGTGCCAGCAGTTACTCGACACAATCCTATGGCTACACCTTC. This chain connects TRBV6-2 or TRBV6-3 to TRBJ1-2, with no clear D. Germline CDR1 is MNHEY and CDR2 is SVGEGT. There are 14 residues in the CDR3. Trimming left V 0 bases short and J 4 bases short, with 9 bases between.

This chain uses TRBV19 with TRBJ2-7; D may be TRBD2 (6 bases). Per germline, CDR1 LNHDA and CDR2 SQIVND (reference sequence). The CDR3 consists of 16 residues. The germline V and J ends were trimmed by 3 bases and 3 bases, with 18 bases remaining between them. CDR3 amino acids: CASSMGGIWGGYEQYF. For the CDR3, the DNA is TGTGCCAGTAGTATGGGGGGTATTTGGGGAGGCTACGAGCAGTACTTC.

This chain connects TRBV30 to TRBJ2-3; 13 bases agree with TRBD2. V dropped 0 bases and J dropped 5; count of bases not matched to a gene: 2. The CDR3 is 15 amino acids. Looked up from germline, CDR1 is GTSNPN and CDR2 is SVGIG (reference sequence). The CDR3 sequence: CAWSVRTSGGDTQYF. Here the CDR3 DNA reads TGTGCCTGGAGTGTACGGACTAGCGGGGGAGATACGCAGTATTTT.

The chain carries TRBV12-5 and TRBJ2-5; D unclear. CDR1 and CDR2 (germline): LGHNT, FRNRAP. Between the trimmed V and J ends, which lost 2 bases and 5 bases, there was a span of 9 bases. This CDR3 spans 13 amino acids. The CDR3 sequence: CASGLKLGETQYF. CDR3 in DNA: TGTGCTAGTGGTTTGAAGCTAGGGGAGACCCAGTACTTC.

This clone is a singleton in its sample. In nucleotides, the CDR3 is TGTGCCAGCAGCTGGGGCGGGACAGGGGATGGCTACACCTTC. Translation gives CASSWGGTGDGYTF. The chain links TRBV7-3 to TRBJ1-2, with TRBD1 identical over 10 bases. The V gene end was trimmed by 4 bases and the J gene end by 6 bases; junction bases not matched to a gene: 5. Germline lookup yields CDR1 SGHTA and CDR2 FQGTGA. The CDR3 runs to 14 residues.

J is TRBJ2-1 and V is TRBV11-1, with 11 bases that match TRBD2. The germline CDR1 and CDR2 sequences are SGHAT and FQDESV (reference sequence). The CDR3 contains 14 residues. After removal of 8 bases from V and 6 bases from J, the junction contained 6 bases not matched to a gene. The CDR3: CASSISGRANEQFF. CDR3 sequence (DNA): TGTGCCAGCTCAATTAGCGGGAGGGCCAATGAGCAGTTCTTC.

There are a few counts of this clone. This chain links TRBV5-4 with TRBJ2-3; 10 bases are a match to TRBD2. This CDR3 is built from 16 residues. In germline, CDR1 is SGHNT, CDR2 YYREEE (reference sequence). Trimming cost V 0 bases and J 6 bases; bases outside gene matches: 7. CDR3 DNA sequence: TGTGCCAGCAGCTTGGTAGTAGCGGGAGGATCCGATACGCAGTATTTT. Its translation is CASSLVVAGGSDTQYF.

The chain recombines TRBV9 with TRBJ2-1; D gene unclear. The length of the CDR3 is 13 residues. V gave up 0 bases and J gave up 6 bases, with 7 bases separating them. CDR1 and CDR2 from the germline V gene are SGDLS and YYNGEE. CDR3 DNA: TGTGCCAGCAGCGTAGGTGGATCCAATGAGCAGTTCTTC. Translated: CASSVGGSNEQFF.

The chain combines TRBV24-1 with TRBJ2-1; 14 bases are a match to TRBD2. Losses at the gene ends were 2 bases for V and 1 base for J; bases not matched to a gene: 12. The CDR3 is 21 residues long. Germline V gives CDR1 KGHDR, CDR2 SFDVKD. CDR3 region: CATSDSGTSGSGIPSYNEQFF. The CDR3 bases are TGTGCCACCAGTGATTCCGGGACTAGCGGGAGTGGGATCCCTTCCTACAATGAGCAGTTCTTC.

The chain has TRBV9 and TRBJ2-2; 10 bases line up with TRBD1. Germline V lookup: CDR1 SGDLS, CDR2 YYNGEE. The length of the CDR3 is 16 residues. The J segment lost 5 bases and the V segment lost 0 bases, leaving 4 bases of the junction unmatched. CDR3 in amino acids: CASSVGGTGVTGELFF. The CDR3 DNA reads TGTGCCAGCAGCGTAGGAGGGACAGGGGTTACCGGGGAGCTGTTTTTT. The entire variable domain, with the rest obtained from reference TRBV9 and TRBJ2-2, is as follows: DSGVTQTPKHLITATGQRVTLRCSPRSGDLSVYWYQQSLDQGLQFLIQYYNGEERAKGNILERFSAQQFPDLHSELNLSSLELGDSALYFCASSVGGTGVTGELFFGEGSRLTVL.

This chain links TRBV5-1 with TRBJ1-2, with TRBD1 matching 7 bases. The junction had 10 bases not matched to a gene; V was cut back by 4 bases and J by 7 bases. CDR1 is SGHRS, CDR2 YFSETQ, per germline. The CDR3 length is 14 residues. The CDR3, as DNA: TGCGCCAGCAGCCGAGGCGAGGGGGCGAGTGGCTACACCTTC. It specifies CASSRGEGASGYTF.

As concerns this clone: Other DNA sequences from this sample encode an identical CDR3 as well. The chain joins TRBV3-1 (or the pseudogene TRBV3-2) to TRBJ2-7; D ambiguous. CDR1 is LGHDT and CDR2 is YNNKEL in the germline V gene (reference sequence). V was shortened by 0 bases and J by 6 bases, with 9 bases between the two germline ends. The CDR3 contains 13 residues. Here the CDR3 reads CASSQDDRSEQYF. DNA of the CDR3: TGTGCCAGCAGCCAAGATGATCGCAGCGAGCAGTACTTC.

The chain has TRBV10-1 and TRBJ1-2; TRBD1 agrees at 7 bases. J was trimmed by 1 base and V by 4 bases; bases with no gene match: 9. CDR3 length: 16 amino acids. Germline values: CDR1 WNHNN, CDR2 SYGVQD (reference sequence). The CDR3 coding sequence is TGCGCCAGCAGTGGATTGGAGGGGGCAAATAACTATGGCTACACCTTC. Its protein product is CASSGLEGANNYGYTF.

This CDR3 is CASGVRSGELFF. The CDR3 region has the DNA TGTGCCAGCGGAGTGCGGTCCGGGGAGCTGTTTTTT. The chain couples TRBV5-8 to TRBJ2-2, with D hard to call. Trimming left V 7 bases short and J 6 bases short, with 10 bases between. The CDR3 is 12 residues long. Germline CDR1 reads SGHTS; CDR2 reads YDEGEE.

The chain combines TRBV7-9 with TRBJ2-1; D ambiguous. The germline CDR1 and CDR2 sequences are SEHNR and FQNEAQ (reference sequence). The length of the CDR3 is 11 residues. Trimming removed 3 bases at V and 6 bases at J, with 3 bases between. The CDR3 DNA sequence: TGTGCCAGCAGCTTGTTCAATGAGCAGTTCTTC. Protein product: CASSLFNEQFF.

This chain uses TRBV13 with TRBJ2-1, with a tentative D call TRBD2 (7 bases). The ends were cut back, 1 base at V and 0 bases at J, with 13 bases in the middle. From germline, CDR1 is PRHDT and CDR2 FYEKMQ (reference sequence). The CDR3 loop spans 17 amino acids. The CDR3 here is CASSLAGGLSSYNEQFF. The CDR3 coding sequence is TGTGCCAGCAGCTTAGCCGGGGGGCTAAGCTCCTACAATGAGCAGTTCTTC.